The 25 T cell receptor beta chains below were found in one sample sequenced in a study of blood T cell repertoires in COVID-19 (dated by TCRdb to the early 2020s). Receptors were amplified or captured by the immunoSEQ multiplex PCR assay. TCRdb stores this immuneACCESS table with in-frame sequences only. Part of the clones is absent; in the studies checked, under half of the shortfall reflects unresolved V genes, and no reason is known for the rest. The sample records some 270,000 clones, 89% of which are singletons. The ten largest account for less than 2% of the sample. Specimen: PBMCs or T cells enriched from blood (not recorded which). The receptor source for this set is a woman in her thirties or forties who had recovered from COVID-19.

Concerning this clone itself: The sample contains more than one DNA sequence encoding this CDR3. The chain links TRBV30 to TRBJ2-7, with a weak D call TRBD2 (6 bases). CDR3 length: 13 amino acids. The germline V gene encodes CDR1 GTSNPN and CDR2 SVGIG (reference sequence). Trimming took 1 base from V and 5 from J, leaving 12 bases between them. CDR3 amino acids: CAWSAGTGDEQYF. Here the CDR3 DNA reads TGTGCCTGGAGTGCCGGGACTGGCGACGAGCAGTACTTC.

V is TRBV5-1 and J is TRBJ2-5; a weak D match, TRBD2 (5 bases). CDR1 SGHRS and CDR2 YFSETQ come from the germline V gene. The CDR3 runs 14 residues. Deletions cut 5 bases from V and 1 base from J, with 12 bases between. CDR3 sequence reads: CASSVGLVQETQYF. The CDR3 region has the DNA TGCGCCAGCAGTGTAGGACTCGTCCAAGAGACCCAGTACTTC.

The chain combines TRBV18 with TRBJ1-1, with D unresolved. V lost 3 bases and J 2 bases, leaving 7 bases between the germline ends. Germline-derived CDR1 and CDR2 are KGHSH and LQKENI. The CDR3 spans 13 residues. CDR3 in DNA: TGTGCCAGCTCACCTTCAGTTAACACTGAAGCTTTCTTT. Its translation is CASSPSVNTEAFF.

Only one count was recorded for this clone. In nucleotides, the CDR3 is TGTGCCAGCAGTGGGACAGGAGTCAGCTACACCTTC. Protein product: CASSGTGVSYTF. This chain joins TRBV2 and TRBJ1-2, with 7 bases aligning to TRBD1. Per the germline V gene, CDR1 is SNHLY and CDR2 is FYNNEI. V shed 4 bases, J shed 9 bases, and the junction held 5 bases outside the gene matches. This CDR3 region has 12 residues.

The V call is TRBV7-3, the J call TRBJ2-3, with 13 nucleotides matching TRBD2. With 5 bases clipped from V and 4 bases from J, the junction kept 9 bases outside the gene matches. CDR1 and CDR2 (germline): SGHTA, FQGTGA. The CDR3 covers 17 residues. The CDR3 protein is CASSRGLAGDLSDTQYF. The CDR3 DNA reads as TGTGCCAGCAGCCGCGGACTAGCGGGAGACCTATCAGATACGCAGTATTTT.

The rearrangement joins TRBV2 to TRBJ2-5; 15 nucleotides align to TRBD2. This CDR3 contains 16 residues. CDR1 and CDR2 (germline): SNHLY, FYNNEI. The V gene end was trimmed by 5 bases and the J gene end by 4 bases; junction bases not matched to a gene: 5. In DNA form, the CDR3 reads TGTGCCAGCAGTCGAGGACTAGCGGGGGGGAGAGAGACCCAGTACTTC. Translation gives CASSRGLAGGRETQYF.

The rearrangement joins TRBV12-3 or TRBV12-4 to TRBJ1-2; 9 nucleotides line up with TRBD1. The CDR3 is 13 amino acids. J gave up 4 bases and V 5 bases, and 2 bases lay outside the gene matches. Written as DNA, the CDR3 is TGTGCCAGCAGTGGGACAGGGATCTATGGCTACACCTTC. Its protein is CASSGTGIYGYTF.

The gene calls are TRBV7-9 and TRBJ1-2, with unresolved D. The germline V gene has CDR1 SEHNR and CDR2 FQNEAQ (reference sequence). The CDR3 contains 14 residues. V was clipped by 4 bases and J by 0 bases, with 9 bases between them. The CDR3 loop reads CASSSGWANYGYTF. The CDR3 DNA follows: TGTGCCAGCAGCTCGGGGTGGGCTAACTATGGCTACACCTTC.

For the CDR3, the DNA is TGCAGTGCCGGCGGCCACTATGGCTACACCTTC. Translated: CSAGGHYGYTF. V and J are TRBV20-1 and TRBJ1-2; D not resolved. Deletions cut 6 bases from V and 3 bases from J, with 8 bases between. The CDR3 runs 11 residues. Germline V gene data show CDR1 as DFQATT and CDR2 as SNEGSKA (reference sequence).

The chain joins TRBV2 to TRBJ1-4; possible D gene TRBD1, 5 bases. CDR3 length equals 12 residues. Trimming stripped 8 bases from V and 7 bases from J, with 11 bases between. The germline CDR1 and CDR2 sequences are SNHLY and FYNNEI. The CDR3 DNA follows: TGTGCCAGCGGGGCGTTTGGTGAAAAACTGTTTTTT. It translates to CASGAFGEKLFF.

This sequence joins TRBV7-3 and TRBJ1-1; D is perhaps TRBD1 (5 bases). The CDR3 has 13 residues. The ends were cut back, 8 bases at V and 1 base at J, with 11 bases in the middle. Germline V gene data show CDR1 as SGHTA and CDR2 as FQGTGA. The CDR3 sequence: CASGRDWNTEAFF. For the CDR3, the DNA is TGTGCCAGCGGAAGGGACTGGAACACTGAAGCTTTCTTT.

The CDR3 loop reads CASSFAGQFNSPLHF. Written as DNA, the CDR3 is TGTGCCAGCTCCTTTGCGGGACAGTTTAATTCACCCCTCCACTTT. The gene calls are TRBV18 and TRBJ1-6; the match to TRBD1 covers 7 bases. This CDR3 is 15 amino acids long. V lost 6 bases and J lost 6; bases outside the gene matches: 8. CDR1 is KGHSH, CDR2 LQKENI, per germline.

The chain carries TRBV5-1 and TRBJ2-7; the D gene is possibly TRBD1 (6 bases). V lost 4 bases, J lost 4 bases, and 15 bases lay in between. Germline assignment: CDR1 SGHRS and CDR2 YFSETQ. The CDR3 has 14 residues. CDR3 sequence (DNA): TGCGCCAGCAGCGATTACAGGGTGCGGTACGAGCAGTACTTC. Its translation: CASSDYRVRYEQYF.

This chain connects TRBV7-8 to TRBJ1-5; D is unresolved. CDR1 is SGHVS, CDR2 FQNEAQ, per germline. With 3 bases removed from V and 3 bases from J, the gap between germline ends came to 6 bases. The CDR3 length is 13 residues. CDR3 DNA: TGTGCCAGCAGCTTGCGGGCCAATCAGCCCCAGCATTTT. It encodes CASSLRANQPQHF.

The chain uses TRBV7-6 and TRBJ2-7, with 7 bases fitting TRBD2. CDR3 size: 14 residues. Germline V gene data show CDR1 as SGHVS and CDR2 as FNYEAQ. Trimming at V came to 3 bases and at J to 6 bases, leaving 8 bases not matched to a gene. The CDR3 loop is CASSFGGSLSEQYF. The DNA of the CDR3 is TGTGCCAGCAGCTTTGGCGGGAGTCTCAGCGAGCAGTACTTC.

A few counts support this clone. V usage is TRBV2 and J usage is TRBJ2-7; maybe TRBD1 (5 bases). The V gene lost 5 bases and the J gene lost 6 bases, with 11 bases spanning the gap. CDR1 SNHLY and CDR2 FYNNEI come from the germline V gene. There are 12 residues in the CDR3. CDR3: CASSNPRAEQYF. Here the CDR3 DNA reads TGTGCCAGCAGTAACCCCAGGGCCGAGCAGTACTTC.

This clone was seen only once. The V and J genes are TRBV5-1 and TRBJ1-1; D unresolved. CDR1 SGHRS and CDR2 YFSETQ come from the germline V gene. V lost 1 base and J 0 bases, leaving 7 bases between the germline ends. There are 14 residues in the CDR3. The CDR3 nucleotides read TGCGCCAGCAGCTTGATCGCAGTGAACACTGAAGCTTTCTTT. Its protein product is CASSLIAVNTEAFF.

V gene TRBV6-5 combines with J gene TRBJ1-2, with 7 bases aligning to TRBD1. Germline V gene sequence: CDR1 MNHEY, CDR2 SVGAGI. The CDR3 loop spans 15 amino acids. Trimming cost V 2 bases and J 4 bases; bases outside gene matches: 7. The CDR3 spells CASSYLNTGVYGYTF. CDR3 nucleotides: TGTGCCAGCAGTTACCTGAATACAGGGGTCTATGGCTACACCTTC.

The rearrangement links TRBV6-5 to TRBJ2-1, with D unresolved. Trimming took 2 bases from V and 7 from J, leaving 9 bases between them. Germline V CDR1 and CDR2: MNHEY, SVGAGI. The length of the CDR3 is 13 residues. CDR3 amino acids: CASSYGRRNEQFF. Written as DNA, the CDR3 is TGTGCCAGCAGTTACGGGCGACGGAATGAGCAGTTCTTC.

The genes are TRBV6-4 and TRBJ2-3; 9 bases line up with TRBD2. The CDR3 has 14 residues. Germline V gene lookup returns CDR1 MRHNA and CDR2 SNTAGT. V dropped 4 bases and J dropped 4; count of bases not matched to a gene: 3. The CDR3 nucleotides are TGTGCCAGCAGTGCAACTAGCGGGTCAGATACGCAGTATTTT. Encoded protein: CASSATSGSDTQYF.

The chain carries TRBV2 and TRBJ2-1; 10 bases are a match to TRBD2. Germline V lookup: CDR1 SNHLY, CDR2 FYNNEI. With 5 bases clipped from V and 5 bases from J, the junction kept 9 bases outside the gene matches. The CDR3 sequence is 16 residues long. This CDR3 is CASSPRRLAGNNEQFF. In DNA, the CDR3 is TGTGCCAGCAGTCCCCGAAGACTAGCGGGCAACAATGAGCAGTTCTTC. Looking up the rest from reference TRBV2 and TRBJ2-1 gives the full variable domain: EPEVTQTPSHQVTQMGQEVILRCVPISNHLYFYWYRQILGQKVEFLVSFYNNEISEKSEIFDDQFSVERPDGSNFTLKIRSTKLEDSAMYFCASSPRRLAGNNEQFFGPGTRLTVL.

CDR3 bases: TGTGCCAGTAGCCCAACAGGGGCTGAAGCTTTCTTT. Translating gives CASSPTGAEAFF. This sequence joins TRBV19 and TRBJ1-1; 7 bases are a match to TRBD1. The CDR3 has 12 amino acids. J was trimmed by 6 bases and V by 6 bases; bases with no gene match: 4. Looked up from germline, CDR1 is LNHDA and CDR2 is SQIVND (reference sequence). Looking up the rest from reference TRBV19 and TRBJ1-1 gives the full variable domain: DGGITQSPKYLFRKEGQNVTLSCEQNLNHDAMYWYRQDPGQGLRLIYYSQIVNDFQKGDIAEGYSVSREKKESFPLTVTSAQKNPTAFYLCASSPTGAEAFFGQGTRLTVV.

The CDR3 DNA sequence: TGTGCCAGCTCTAAGGAGGGGGGGGACAATCAGCCCCAGCATTTT. Its protein product is CASSKEGGDNQPQHF. The rearrangement joins TRBV18 to TRBJ1-5, with D perhaps matching TRBD1 (6 bases). The V gene's germline CDR1 is KGHSH and CDR2 LQKENI. Trimming cost V 6 bases and J 3 bases, with 15 bases left between them. This CDR3 is built from 15 residues.

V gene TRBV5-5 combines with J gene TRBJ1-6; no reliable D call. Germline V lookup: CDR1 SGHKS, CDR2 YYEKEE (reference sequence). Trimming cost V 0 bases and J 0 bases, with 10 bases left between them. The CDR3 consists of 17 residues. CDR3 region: CASSLGQPFSYNSPLHF. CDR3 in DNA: TGTGCCAGCAGCTTGGGGCAACCTTTCTCCTATAATTCACCCCTCCACTTT.

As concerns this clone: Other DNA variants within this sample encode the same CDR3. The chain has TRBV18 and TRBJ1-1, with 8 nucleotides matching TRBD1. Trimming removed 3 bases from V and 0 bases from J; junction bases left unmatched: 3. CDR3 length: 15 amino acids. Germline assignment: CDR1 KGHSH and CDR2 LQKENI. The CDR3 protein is CASSPQGAMNTEAFF. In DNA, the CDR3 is TGTGCCAGCTCACCCCAGGGGGCGATGAACACTGAAGCTTTCTTT.